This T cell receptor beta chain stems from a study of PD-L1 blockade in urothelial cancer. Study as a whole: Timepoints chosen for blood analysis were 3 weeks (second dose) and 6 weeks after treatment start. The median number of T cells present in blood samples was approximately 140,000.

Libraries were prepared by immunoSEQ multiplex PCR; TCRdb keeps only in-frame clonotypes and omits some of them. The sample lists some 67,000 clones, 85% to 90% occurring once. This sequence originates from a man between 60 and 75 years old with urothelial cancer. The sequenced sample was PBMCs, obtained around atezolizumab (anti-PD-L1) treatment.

The CDR3 sequence: CASSEPGQGGNIQYF. The CDR3 DNA follows: TGTGCCAGCAGTGAACCTGGACAGGGCGGTAACATTCAGTACTTC. This chain links TRBV2 with TRBJ2-4; 8 nucleotides align to TRBD1. The germline V gene encodes CDR1 SNHLY and CDR2 FYNNEI. Trimming took 2 bases from V and 7 from J; bases not matched to a gene: 7. The CDR3 loop spans 15 amino acids.